The 29 T cell receptor beta chains in this list originate from one sample, sequenced in a study of cytomegalovirus exposure and HLA in healthy donors. The study ran its PCR with 60 Vbeta and 13 Jbeta primers. Using immunoSEQ multiplex PCR, the repertoire was profiled, and TCRdb retains in-frame clones only, with some absent. In the table there are over 200,000 clones, around 76% of which are singletons. The sequencing sample was made of PBMCs. The receptors derive from a man in his forties in good health and CMV-seropositive.

This rearrangement joins TRBV27 to TRBJ2-3; the D gene is possibly TRBD2 (6 bases). The germline V and J ends were trimmed by 4 bases and 6 bases, with 11 bases remaining between them. Germline V gives CDR1 MNHEY, CDR2 SMNVEV (reference sequence). This CDR3 comprises 13 residues. The CDR3 coding sequence is TGTGCCAGCAGTTCGGGGGTCAAGGATACGCAGTATTTT. Amino acids: CASSSGVKDTQYF.

CDR3 in amino acids: CAIPGLAGPTDTQYF. The CDR3 nucleotides are TGTGCCATCCCTGGACTAGCGGGTCCCACAGATACGCAGTATTTT. The genes are TRBV6-1 and TRBJ2-3; 11 bases map to TRBD2. The CDR3 extends over 15 amino acids. The J segment lost 2 bases and the V segment lost 10 bases, leaving 8 bases of the junction unmatched. Germline V gene lookup returns CDR1 MNHNS and CDR2 SASEGT.

The chain combines TRBV7-8 with TRBJ2-1, with TRBD2 identical over 11 bases. The CDR3 is 16 residues long. CDR1 is SGHVS and CDR2 is FQNEAQ in the germline V gene. V gave up 6 bases and J gave up 0 bases; unmatched junction bases: 4. DNA for the CDR3: TGTGCCAGCAGTTCTAGCGGGAGGAGCTCCTACAATGAGCAGTTCTTC. Its protein is CASSSSGRSSYNEQFF.

The chain has TRBV4-1 and TRBJ1-3; D remains ambiguous. Germline V gene lookup returns CDR1 MGHRA and CDR2 YSYEKL. This CDR3 region has 15 residues. V was trimmed by 0 bases and J by 0 bases, leaving 6 bases between them. The CDR3 DNA is TGCGCCAGCAGCCAAGATTACAACTCTGGAAACACCATATATTTT. Protein sequence: CASSQDYNSGNTIYF.

The chain joins TRBV30 to TRBJ1-2, with D unresolved. This CDR3 has 13 amino acids. The germline CDR1 and CDR2 sequences are GTSNPN and SVGIG (reference sequence). V lost 3 bases and J lost 4, with 12 bases in between. CDR3 residues: CAWSHHQVYGYTF. The DNA for the CDR3 is TGTGCCTGGAGCCACCACCAGGTCTATGGCTACACCTTC.

This rearrangement joins TRBV16 to TRBJ1-1, with D hard to call. V lost 4 bases and J lost 3, with 15 bases in between. The CDR3 has 15 amino acids. Germline CDR1 reads KGHSY; CDR2 reads FQNENV. CDR3 protein: CASSPAGRGDTEAFF. DNA for the CDR3: TGTGCCAGCAGCCCCGCGGGTCGCGGGGACACTGAAGCTTTCTTT.

The V call is TRBV7-2, the J call TRBJ2-2; unclear D gene. CDR3 length equals 16 residues. V lost 1 base and J 5 bases, leaving 14 bases between the germline ends. In germline, CDR1 is SGHTA, CDR2 FQGNSA. CDR3 sequence (DNA): TGTGCCAGCAGCTTAGACTTCGCCATTCCTACCGGGGAGCTGTTTTTT. It specifies CASSLDFAIPTGELFF.

This chain connects TRBV6-6 to TRBJ2-5; tentatively, D is TRBD2 (6 bases). Germline CDR1 is MNHNY and CDR2 is SVGAGI (reference sequence). CDR3 length equals 15 residues. V lost 2 bases and J 4 bases, leaving 14 bases between the germline ends. The CDR3 DNA sequence: TGTGCCAGCAGTTACGGGAGGAACGGTAGAGAGACCCAGTACTTC. This gives the protein CASSYGRNGRETQYF.

The rearrangement joins TRBV7-2 to TRBJ2-5; 15 bases agree with TRBD2. The V gene end was trimmed by 5 bases and the J gene end by 5 bases; junction bases not matched to a gene: 9. Germline V gene data show CDR1 as SGHTA and CDR2 as FQGNSA. The CDR3 has 17 amino acids. CDR3 sequence reads: CASSPGGGLAGGETQYF. In nucleotides, the CDR3 is TGTGCCAGCAGCCCCGGGGGGGGACTAGCGGGAGGCGAGACCCAGTACTTC.

The rearrangement links TRBV29-1 to TRBJ2-3; D possibly corresponds to TRBD2 (6 bases). Trimming removed 8 bases from V and 2 bases from J, with 14 bases in between. The CDR3 contains 13 residues. The V gene's germline CDR1 is SQVTM and CDR2 ANQGSEA. The CDR3 here is CSSGDSYTDTQYF. The CDR3 nucleotides are TGCAGCTCGGGGGACTCCTACACAGATACGCAGTATTTT.

The J gene is TRBJ1-1, the V gene TRBV7-9, with a tentative D call TRBD1 (6 bases). CDR1 SEHNR and CDR2 FQNEAQ come from the germline V gene (reference sequence). V lost 5 bases, J lost 4 bases, and 14 bases lay in between. The CDR3 is 14 amino acids. CDR3 loop: CASSATGKITEAFF. CDR3 coding DNA: TGTGCCAGCAGCGCAACAGGGAAGATCACTGAAGCTTTCTTT.

The chain couples TRBV13 to TRBJ2-3; D remains unclear. The CDR3 runs to 13 residues. With 5 bases removed from V and 7 bases from J, the gap between germline ends came to 13 bases. The germline gives CDR1 PRHDT, CDR2 FYEKMQ (reference sequence). CDR3 region: CASSPPNSNTQYF. Written as DNA, the CDR3 is TGTGCCAGCAGCCCTCCCAACTCGAATACGCAGTATTTT. The complete variable domain, with remaining parts taken from reference TRBV13 and TRBJ2-3, reads AAGVIQSPRHLIKEKRETATLKCYPIPRHDTVYWYQQGPGQDPQFLISFYEKMQSDKGSIPDRFSAQQFSDYHSELNMSSLELGDSALYFCASSPPNSNTQYFGPGTRLTVL.

This clone showed up just a few times. V usage is TRBV27 and J usage is TRBJ2-7, with D perhaps TRBD1 (6 bases). The CDR3 has 16 residues. The germline V gene encodes CDR1 MNHEY and CDR2 SMNVEV (reference sequence). V lost 3 bases and J lost 1, with 16 bases in between. The CDR3 nucleotides are TGTGCCAGCAGTTTTGCCGGACAGAGTGATTCCTACGAGCAGTACTTC. Protein sequence: CASSFAGQSDSYEQYF.

The chain links TRBV30 to TRBJ2-1; a possible D gene is TRBD2 (6 bases). CDR3 size: 14 residues. Trimming removed 0 bases at V and 8 bases at J, with 14 bases between. CDR1 and CDR2 (germline): GTSNPN, SVGIG (reference sequence). As DNA, the CDR3 is TGTGCCTGGAGTGTGGGCGGGAAGGTCGATGAGCAGTTCTTC. It translates to CAWSVGGKVDEQFF. Looking up the rest from reference TRBV30 and TRBJ2-1 gives the full variable domain: SQTIHQWPATLVQPVGSPLSLECTVEGTSNPNLYWYRQAAGRGLQLLFYSVGIGQISSEVPQNLSASRPQDRQFILSSKKLLLSDSGFYLCAWSVGGKVDEQFFGPGTRLTVL.

This clone occurred a few times. The chain uses TRBV6-1 and TRBJ2-5; TRBD1 might be the D (7 bases). This CDR3 is 15 amino acids long. V was shortened by 4 bases and J by 4 bases, with 16 bases between the two germline ends. CDR1 MNHNS and CDR2 SASEGT come from the germline V gene. The CDR3 sequence is CASSAGGGAGETQYF. CDR3 DNA: TGTGCCAGCAGTGCTGGAGGGGGCGCGGGAGAGACCCAGTACTTC.

This sequence joins TRBV6-6 and TRBJ1-1; D is unresolved. The V end was cut by 8 bases, the J end by 4 bases, with 5 bases between. CDR3 length: 10 residues. Germline V gene data show CDR1 as MNHNY and CDR2 as SVGAGI (reference sequence). The CDR3 region has the DNA TGTGCCAGCGGCAGCACTGAAGCTTTCTTT. This translates into CASGSTEAFF.

This chain connects TRBV21-1 to TRBJ2-7; TRBD2 was called by the table and not checked on the DNA. TRBV21-1 is a pseudogene locus. CDR3 length: 16 residues. DNA of the CDR3: TGTGCCAGCAGCCGGGGACTTGGCAGGGCGCTCCACGAGCAGTACTTC. Its translation is CASSRGLGRALHEQYF.

This chain uses TRBV11-2 with TRBJ2-2, with D hard to call. The V end lost 3 bases, the J end lost 4 bases, and 15 bases lay between the germline ends. The CDR3 covers 16 residues. Germline values: CDR1 SGHAT, CDR2 FQNNGV. CDR3 coding DNA: TGTGCCAGCAGCTTGGCCCCCACATTCTCCACCGGGGAGCTGTTTTTT. Translated, it gives CASSLAPTFSTGELFF.

This rearrangement joins TRBV5-1 to TRBJ2-1, with 10 bases lining up with TRBD2. The J segment lost 4 bases and the V segment lost 1 base, leaving 8 bases of the junction unmatched. Germline CDR1 and CDR2: SGHRS and YFSETQ. The CDR3 is made up of 17 amino acids. CDR3 nucleotides: TGCGCCAGCAGCTTGAGGCTAGCGGGAGTGGGATACAATGAGCAGTTCTTC. This encodes CASSLRLAGVGYNEQFF.

The chain is built from TRBV11-3 and TRBJ2-5; 7 bases agree with TRBD1. The CDR3 length is 17 residues. CDR1 and CDR2 from the germline V gene are SGHNT and YENEEA. After removal of 0 bases from V and 1 base from J, the junction contained 8 bases not matched to a gene. Here the CDR3 reads CASSLDWRQGVQETQYF. The CDR3 coding sequence is TGTGCCAGCAGCTTAGATTGGCGCCAGGGGGTCCAAGAGACCCAGTACTTC.

V usage is TRBV19 and J usage is TRBJ1-2; the match to TRBD1 covers 7 bases. From germline, CDR1 is LNHDA and CDR2 SQIVND (reference sequence). This CDR3 has 15 residues. Trimming took 6 bases from V and 6 from J; bases not matched to a gene: 13. CDR3 residues: CASRRWGTAQDGYTF. As DNA, the CDR3 is TGTGCCAGTAGGCGATGGGGGACAGCTCAGGATGGCTACACCTTC.

The rearrangement joins TRBV5-1 to TRBJ1-5, with 11 bases identical to TRBD1. The CDR3 totals 15 residues. From germline, CDR1 is SGHRS and CDR2 YFSETQ. V trimming: 4 bases; J trimming: 6 bases; junction bases outside the gene matches: 6. CDR3: CASSAGQGAVQPQHF. The DNA for the CDR3 is TGCGCCAGCAGCGCTGGACAGGGGGCAGTTCAGCCCCAGCATTTT. Supplemented by reference TRBV5-1 and TRBJ1-5, the full variable domain reads KAGVTQTPRYLIKTRGQQVTLSCSPISGHRSVSWYQQTPGQGLQFLFEYFSETQRNKGNFPGRFSGRQFSNSRSEMNVSTLELGDSALYLCASSAGQGAVQPQHFGDGTRLSIL.

This sequence joins TRBV28 and TRBJ1-2; maybe TRBD1 (5 bases). The CDR3 is 13 amino acids. V lost 6 bases and J lost 8, with 16 bases in between. The germline V gene has CDR1 MDHEN and CDR2 SYDVKM. The DNA of the CDR3 is TGTGCCAGCAGCCCTCCGGGGGAATTCGGCTACACCTTC. This translates into CASSPPGEFGYTF.

The V and J genes are TRBV5-1 and TRBJ2-3, with 10 bases aligning to TRBD2. After removal of 5 bases from V and 0 bases from J, the junction contained 6 bases not matched to a gene. The CDR3 totals 16 residues. Germline lookup yields CDR1 SGHRS and CDR2 YFSETQ. The CDR3 reads CASRPATSGSTDTQYF. The CDR3 bases are TGCGCCAGCAGACCTGCGACTAGCGGGAGCACAGATACGCAGTATTTT. The variable domain in full, completed from reference TRBV5-1 and TRBJ2-3, reads KAGVTQTPRYLIKTRGQQVTLSCSPISGHRSVSWYQQTPGQGLQFLFEYFSETQRNKGNFPGRFSGRQFSNSRSEMNVSTLELGDSALYLCASRPATSGSTDTQYFGPGTRLTVL.

The chain joins TRBV9 to TRBJ2-1; 13 bases are a match to TRBD2. This CDR3 is built from 15 residues. CDR1 and CDR2 (germline): SGDLS, YYNGEE. V lost 4 bases, J lost 9 bases, and 7 bases stayed unmatched. The DNA for the CDR3 is TGTGCCAGCAGCCCCTGGACTAGCGGGAGCGGTGAGCAGTTCTTC. Translation: CASSPWTSGSGEQFF.

The chain joins TRBV7-2 to TRBJ2-7; 7 nucleotides agree with TRBD2. Germline loops: CDR1 SGHTA, CDR2 FQGNSA. Losses at the gene ends were 5 bases for V and 2 bases for J; bases not matched to a gene: 9. The CDR3 length is 15 residues. The CDR3 spells CASSPPSSGAYEQYF. In DNA, the CDR3 is TGTGCCAGCAGCCCACCGTCTAGCGGAGCCTACGAGCAGTACTTC.

The rearrangement uses TRBV2 and TRBJ1-1, with 8 bases fitting TRBD1. The CDR3 spans 15 residues. With 7 bases clipped from V and 0 bases from J, the junction kept 7 bases outside the gene matches. Germline lookup yields CDR1 SNHLY and CDR2 FYNNEI. The CDR3 DNA sequence: TGTGCCAGCACTAAGACAGGGGACTTGAACACTGAAGCTTTCTTT. It codes for CASTKTGDLNTEAFF.

Turning to this clone: Other DNA sequences from this sample encode an identical CDR3 as well. The rearrangement joins TRBV6-1 to TRBJ2-5; D uncertain. The germline V gene encodes CDR1 MNHNS and CDR2 SASEGT. The CDR3 spans 11 residues. The V end was cut by 6 bases, the J end by 4 bases, with 6 bases between. As DNA, the CDR3 is TGTGCCAGCAGGGCTAGAGAGACCCAGTACTTC. It translates to CASRARETQYF.

The chain has TRBV10-2 and TRBJ1-1, with TRBD1 matching over 7 bases. Germline V gene lookup returns CDR1 WSHSY and CDR2 SAAADI. V was clipped by 2 bases and J by 2 bases; unmatched bases: 5. This CDR3 spans 15 amino acids. The CDR3 sequence is CASSETDRDNTEAFF. DNA of the CDR3: TGCGCCAGCAGTGAGACCGACAGGGATAACACTGAAGCTTTCTTT.